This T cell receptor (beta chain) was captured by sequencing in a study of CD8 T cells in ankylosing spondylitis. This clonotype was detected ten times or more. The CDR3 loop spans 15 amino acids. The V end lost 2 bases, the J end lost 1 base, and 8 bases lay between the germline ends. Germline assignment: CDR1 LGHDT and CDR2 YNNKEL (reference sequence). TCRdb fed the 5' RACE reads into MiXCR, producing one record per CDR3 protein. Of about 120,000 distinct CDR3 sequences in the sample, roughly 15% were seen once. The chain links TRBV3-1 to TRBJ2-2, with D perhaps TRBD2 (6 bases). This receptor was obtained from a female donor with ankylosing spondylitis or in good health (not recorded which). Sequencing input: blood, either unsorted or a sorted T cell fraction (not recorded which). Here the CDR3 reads CASSQTAGNTGELFF. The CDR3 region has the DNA TGTGCCAGCAGCCAAACAGCGGGGAACACCGGGGAGCTGTTTTTT.